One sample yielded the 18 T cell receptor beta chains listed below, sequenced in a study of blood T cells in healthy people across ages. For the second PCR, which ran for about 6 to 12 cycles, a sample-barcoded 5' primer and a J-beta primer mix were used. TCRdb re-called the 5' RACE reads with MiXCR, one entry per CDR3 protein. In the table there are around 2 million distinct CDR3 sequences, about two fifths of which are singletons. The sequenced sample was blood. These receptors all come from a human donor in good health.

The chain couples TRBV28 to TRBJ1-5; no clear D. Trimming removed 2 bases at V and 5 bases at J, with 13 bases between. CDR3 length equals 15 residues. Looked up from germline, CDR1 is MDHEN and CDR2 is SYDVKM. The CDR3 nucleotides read TGTGCCAGCAGTTTACTCGTTGTTGCGGATCAGCCCCAGCATTTT. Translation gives CASSLLVVADQPQHF.

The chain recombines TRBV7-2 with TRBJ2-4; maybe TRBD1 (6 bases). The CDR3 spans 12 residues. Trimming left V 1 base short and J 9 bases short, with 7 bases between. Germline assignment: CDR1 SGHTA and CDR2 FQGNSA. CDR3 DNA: TGTGCCAGCAGCTTAGTAGGGGGCATTCAGTACTTC. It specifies CASSLVGGIQYF.

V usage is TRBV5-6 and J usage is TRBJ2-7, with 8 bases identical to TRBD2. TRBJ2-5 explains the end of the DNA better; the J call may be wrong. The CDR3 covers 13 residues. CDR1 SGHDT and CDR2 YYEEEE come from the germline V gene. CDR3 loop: CASNLAGSETQYF. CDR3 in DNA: TGTGCCAGCAACCTAGCGGGTTCAGAGACCCAGTACTTC.

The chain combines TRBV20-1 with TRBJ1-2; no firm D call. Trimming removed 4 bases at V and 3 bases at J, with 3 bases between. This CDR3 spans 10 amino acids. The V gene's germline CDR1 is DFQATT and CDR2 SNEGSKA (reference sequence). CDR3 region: CSAIYYGYTF. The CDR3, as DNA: TGCAGTGCTATTTACTATGGCTACACCTTC.

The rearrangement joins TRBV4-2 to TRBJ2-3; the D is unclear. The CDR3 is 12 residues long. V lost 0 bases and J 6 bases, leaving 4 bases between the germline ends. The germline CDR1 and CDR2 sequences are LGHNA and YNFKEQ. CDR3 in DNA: TGTGCCAGCAGCCAAGAACACGATACGCAGTATTTT. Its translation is CASSQEHDTQYF.

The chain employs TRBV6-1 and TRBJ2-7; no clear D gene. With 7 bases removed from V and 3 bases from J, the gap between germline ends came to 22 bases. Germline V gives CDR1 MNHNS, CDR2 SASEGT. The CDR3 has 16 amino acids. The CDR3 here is CASNNPADGSNYEQYF. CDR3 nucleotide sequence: TGTGCCAGCAACAACCCCGCGGACGGTTCCAACTACGAGCAGTACTTC.

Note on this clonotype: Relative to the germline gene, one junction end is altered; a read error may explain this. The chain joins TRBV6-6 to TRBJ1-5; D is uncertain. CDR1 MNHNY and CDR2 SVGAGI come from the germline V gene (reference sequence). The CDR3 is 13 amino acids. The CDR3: CASGYGSNQPQHF. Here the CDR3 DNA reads TGTGCCAGCGGTTACGGCAGCAATCAGCCCCAGCATTTT.

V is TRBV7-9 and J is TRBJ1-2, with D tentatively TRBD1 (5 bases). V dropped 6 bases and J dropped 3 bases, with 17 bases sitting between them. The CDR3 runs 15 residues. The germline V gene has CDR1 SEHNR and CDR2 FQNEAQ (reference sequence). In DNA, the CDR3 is TGTGCCAGCAGACAACCGGGACTGGGAGACTATGGCTACACCTTC. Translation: CASRQPGLGDYGYTF.

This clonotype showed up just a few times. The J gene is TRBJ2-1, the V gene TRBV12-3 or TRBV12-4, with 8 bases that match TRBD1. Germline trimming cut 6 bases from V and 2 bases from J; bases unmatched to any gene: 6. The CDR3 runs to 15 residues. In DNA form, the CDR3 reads TGTGCCAGCAGACCTGACAGGGGAGCCTACAATGAGCAGTTCTTC. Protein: CASRPDRGAYNEQFF.

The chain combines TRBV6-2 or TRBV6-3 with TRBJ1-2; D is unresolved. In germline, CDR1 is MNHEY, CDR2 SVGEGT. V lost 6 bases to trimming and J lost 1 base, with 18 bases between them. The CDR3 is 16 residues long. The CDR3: CASRTGVTPHNYGYTF. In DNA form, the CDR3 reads TGTGCCAGCAGAACCGGGGTCACCCCGCATAACTATGGCTACACCTTC.

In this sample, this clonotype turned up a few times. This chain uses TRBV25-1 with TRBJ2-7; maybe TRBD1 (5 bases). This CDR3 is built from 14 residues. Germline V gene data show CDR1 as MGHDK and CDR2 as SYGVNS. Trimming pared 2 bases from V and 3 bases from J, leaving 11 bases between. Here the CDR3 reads CASSELGQGYEQYF. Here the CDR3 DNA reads TGTGCCAGCAGTGAACTAGGCCAGGGCTACGAGCAGTACTTC.

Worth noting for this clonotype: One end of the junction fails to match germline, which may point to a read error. This CDR3 reads CAASDSRQGGLADTQYF. CDR3 nucleotide sequence: TGTGCCGCCAGTGATTCCCGGCAGGGGGGCTTAGCGGATACGCAGTATTTT. This chain uses TRBV24-1 with TRBJ2-3, with D possibly TRBD1 on 7 matching bases. Germline CDR1 reads KGHDR; CDR2 reads SFDVKD. The CDR3 has 17 residues.

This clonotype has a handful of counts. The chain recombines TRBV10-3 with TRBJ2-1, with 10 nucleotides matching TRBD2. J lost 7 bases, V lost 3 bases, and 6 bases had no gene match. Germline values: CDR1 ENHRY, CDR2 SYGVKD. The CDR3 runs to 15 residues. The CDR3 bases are TGTGCCATCAGTGAAGAGCTAGCGGGGGTAAATGAGCAGTTCTTC. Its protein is CAISEELAGVNEQFF.

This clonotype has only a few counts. The CDR3 region has the DNA TGCGCCAGCAAGGTTCGGGGGAGCTATGGCTACACCTTC. Protein: CASKVRGSYGYTF. The chain employs TRBV5-1 and TRBJ1-2; TRBD1 might be the D (5 bases). Per the germline V gene, CDR1 is SGHRS and CDR2 is YFSETQ. This CDR3 is built from 13 residues. Trimming pared 6 bases from V and 4 bases from J, leaving 13 bases between. The variable domain in full, completed from reference TRBV5-1 and TRBJ1-2, reads KAGVTQTPRYLIKTRGQQVTLSCSPISGHRSVSWYQQTPGQGLQFLFEYFSETQRNKGNFPGRFSGRQFSNSRSEMNVSTLELGDSALYLCASKVRGSYGYTFGSGTRLTVV.

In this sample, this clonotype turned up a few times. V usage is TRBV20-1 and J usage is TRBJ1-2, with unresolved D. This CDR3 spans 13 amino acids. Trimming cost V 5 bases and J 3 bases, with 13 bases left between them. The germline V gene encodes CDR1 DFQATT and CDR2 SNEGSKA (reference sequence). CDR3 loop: CSAATSADYGYTF. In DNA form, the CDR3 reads TGCAGTGCTGCGACATCAGCAGACTATGGCTACACCTTC.

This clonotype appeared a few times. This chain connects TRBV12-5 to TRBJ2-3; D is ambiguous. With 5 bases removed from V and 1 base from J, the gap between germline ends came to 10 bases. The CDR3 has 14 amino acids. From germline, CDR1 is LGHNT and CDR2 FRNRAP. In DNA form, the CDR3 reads TGTGCTAGTGGTGTACAGACTGGCACAGATACGCAGTATTTT. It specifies CASGVQTGTDTQYF.

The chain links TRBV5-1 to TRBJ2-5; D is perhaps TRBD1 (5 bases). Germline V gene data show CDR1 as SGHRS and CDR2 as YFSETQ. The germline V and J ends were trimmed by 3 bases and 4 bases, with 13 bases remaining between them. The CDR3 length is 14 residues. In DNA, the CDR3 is TGCGCCAGCAGCTCACCGACAGTAAGAGAGACCCAGTACTTC. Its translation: CASSSPTVRETQYF.

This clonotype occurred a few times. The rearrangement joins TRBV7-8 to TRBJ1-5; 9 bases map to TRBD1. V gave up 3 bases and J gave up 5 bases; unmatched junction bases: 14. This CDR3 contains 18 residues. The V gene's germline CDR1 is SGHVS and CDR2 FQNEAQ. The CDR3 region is CASSFFSLGQGFDQPQHF. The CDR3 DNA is TGTGCCAGCAGCTTTTTTAGTCTGGGACAGGGTTTTGATCAGCCCCAGCATTTT.